This record concerns one T cell receptor beta chain sequence. The sample originates from a study of blood T cell repertoires in COVID-19. The wider study: Donors in the United States, Italy and Spain gave samples during acute or convalescent COVID-19. T cells, B-cell-depleted T cells, or PBMCs provided the cDNA or gDNA that served as material.

Per the original methods: Amplification of reference gene primers was used by the study to estimate nucleated cell counts. Sequenced by immunoSEQ multiplex PCR; TCRdb stores in-frame clones only, minus some. The DNA was the basis for D and trimming; V, J and clone size are from that table. The sample holds 150,000 or so clones; around 81% are singletons and the top ten take roughly 13%. The ends were cut back, 4 bases at V and 7 bases at J, with 11 bases in the middle. Germline V gene lookup returns CDR1 LGHDT and CDR2 YNNKEL (reference sequence). The length of the CDR3 is 12 residues. Sequenced sample: peripheral blood. The chain links TRBV3-1 (or the pseudogene TRBV3-2) to TRBJ2-7, with D perhaps matching TRBD2 (5 bases). The origin of this receptor is a man between 65 and 85 years old who had recovered from COVID-19. The CDR3, as DNA: TGTGCCAGCAGCCCAACCCCGGGGGAGCAGTACTTC. It is translated as CASSPTPGEQYF.